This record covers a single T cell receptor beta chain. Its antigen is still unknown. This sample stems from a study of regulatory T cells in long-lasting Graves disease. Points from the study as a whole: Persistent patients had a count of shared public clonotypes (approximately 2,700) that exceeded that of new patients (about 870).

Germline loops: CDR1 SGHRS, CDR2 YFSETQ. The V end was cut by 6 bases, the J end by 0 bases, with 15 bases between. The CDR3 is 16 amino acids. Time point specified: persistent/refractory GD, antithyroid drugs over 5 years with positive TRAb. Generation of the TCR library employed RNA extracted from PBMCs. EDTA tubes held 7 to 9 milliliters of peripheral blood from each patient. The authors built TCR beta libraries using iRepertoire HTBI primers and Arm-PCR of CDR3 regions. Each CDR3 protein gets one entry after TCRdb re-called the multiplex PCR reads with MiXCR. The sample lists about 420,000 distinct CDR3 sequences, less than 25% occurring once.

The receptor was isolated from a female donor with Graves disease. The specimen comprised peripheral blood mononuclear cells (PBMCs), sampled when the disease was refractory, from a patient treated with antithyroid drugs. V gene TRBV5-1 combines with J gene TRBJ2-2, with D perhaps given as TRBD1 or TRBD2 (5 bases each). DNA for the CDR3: TGCGCCAGCACTACTTCCGGGACGGCGAACACCGGGGAGCTGTTTTTT. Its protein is CASTTSGTANTGELFF.